The 30 T cell receptor beta chains listed next were all sequenced from one sample in a study of blood T cell repertoires in COVID-19. The repertoire was sequenced with immunoSEQ multiplex PCR; TCRdb's copy has only in-frame clones and lacks some. The table has more than 350,000 clones, just under 90% seen once. Sequencing was performed on PBMCs or T cells enriched from blood (not recorded which). These receptors were taken from a woman in her forties or fifties who had recovered from COVID-19.

V and J are TRBV9 and TRBJ1-3; the D gene is possibly TRBD1 (5 bases). Germline-derived CDR1 and CDR2 are SGDLS and YYNGEE. The CDR3 runs 16 residues. With 3 bases removed from V and 0 bases from J, the gap between germline ends came to 13 bases. CDR3 region: CASSAGHGSSGNTIYF. DNA of the CDR3: TGTGCCAGCAGCGCCGGACACGGGAGCTCTGGAAACACCATATATTTT.

The genes are TRBV7-8 and TRBJ2-7; D might be TRBD2 (6 bases). The CDR3 consists of 15 residues. The V gene lost 1 base and the J gene lost 2 bases, with 12 bases spanning the gap. Germline values: CDR1 SGHVS, CDR2 FQNEAQ. CDR3 coding DNA: TGTGCCAGCAGCTTAGTTGCGGGGAACACCTACGAGCAGTACTTC. Its translation is CASSLVAGNTYEQYF.

V is TRBV15 and J is TRBJ1-1; a weak D match, TRBD1 (5 bases). The CDR3 spans 11 residues. V shed 8 bases and J shed 8 bases, with 12 bases lying between them. Germline V gene sequence: CDR1 LNHNV, CDR2 YYDKDF (reference sequence). This CDR3 is CATSPGGEAFF. Written as DNA, the CDR3 is TGTGCCACCTCCCCCGGGGGAGAAGCTTTCTTT.

The rearrangement links TRBV18 to TRBJ1-1; possible D gene TRBD1, 5 bases. The V gene's germline CDR1 is KGHSH and CDR2 LQKENI. V lost 6 bases, J lost 8 bases, and 10 bases lay in between. The CDR3 consists of 11 residues. DNA for the CDR3: TGTGCCAGCTCGGTTGGACAAGAAGCTTTCTTT. It codes for CASSVGQEAFF. The full variable domain, with the rest looked up from reference TRBV18 and TRBJ1-1, is NAGVMQNPRHLVRRRGQEARLRCSPMKGHSHVYWYRQLPEEGLKFMVYLQKENIIDESGMPKERFSAEFPKEGPSILRIQQVVRGDSAAYFCASSVGQEAFFGQGTRLTVV.

This chain joins TRBV30 and TRBJ2-7, with 12 bases matching TRBD2. V lost 2 bases and J lost 2; bases outside the gene matches: 4. This CDR3 spans 15 amino acids. The V gene's germline CDR1 is GTSNPN and CDR2 SVGIG (reference sequence). The CDR3 loop reads CAWSITSGGPYEQYF. CDR3 DNA: TGTGCCTGGAGTATAACTAGCGGGGGGCCCTACGAGCAGTACTTC. Filled out from reference TRBV30 and TRBJ2-7, the complete variable domain reads SQTIHQWPATLVQPVGSPLSLECTVEGTSNPNLYWYRQAAGRGLQLLFYSVGIGQISSEVPQNLSASRPQDRQFILSSKKLLLSDSGFYLCAWSITSGGPYEQYFGPGTRLTVT.

J is TRBJ2-1 and V is TRBV21-1; the D segment call TRBD2 is taken from the table without a DNA check. TRBV21-1 counts as a pseudogene. The CDR3 contains 11 residues. CDR3 sequence reads: CASSNGYEQFF. The CDR3 region has the DNA TGTGCCAGCAGCAACGGGTATGAGCAGTTCTTC.

This clone appeared once. The rearrangement links TRBV3-1 (or the pseudogene TRBV3-2) to TRBJ2-7, with D possibly matching TRBD1 (5 bases). Trimming removed 11 bases at V and 0 bases at J, with 14 bases between. Germline V lookup: CDR1 LGHDT, CDR2 YNNKEL (reference sequence). This CDR3 spans 13 amino acids. The CDR3 loop is CASRTDTSYEQYF. The CDR3 DNA is TGTGCCTCACGAACGGACACCTCCTACGAGCAGTACTTC.

The rearrangement joins TRBV28 to TRBJ1-2; D call uncertain. The CDR3 is 14 residues long. Germline CDR1 reads MDHEN; CDR2 reads SYDVKM. The V end was cut by 6 bases, the J end by 5 bases, with 16 bases between. The DNA for the CDR3 is TGTGCCAGCAGCAAATTAAGGACGGGGTATGGCTACACCTTC. Amino acid sequence: CASSKLRTGYGYTF.

The chain uses TRBV6-2 or TRBV6-3 and TRBJ2-1, with D possibly being TRBD2 (6 bases). This CDR3 is built from 16 residues. The V and J ends lost 3 bases and 5 bases respectively, with 17 bases between them. CDR1 is MNHEY and CDR2 is SVGEGT in the germline V gene. The CDR3 DNA follows: TGTGCCAGCAGTTATGCGGACGGGGGAAACGACAATGAGCAGTTCTTC. It translates to CASSYADGGNDNEQFF.

The rearrangement links TRBV18 to TRBJ2-1; TRBD2 might be the D (5 bases). Trimming pared 3 bases from V and 9 bases from J, leaving 21 bases between. This CDR3 is built from 16 residues. Germline values: CDR1 KGHSH, CDR2 LQKENI. CDR3 region: CASSPRLTGSAGEQFF. As DNA, the CDR3 is TGTGCCAGCTCACCCCGCCTAACCGGCAGCGCGGGTGAGCAGTTCTTC.

The CDR3 here is CASSLLEGGHEQYF. Written as DNA, the CDR3 is TGCGCCAGCAGCTTGTTGGAGGGAGGTCACGAGCAGTACTTC. The chain links TRBV5-1 to TRBJ2-7; D is possibly TRBD2 (6 bases). Trimming shortened V by 1 base and J by 5 bases, and 13 bases separated the two germline ends. Germline assignment: CDR1 SGHRS and CDR2 YFSETQ. This CDR3 contains 14 residues.

V gene TRBV5-5 combines with J gene TRBJ2-7, with TRBD1 matching 9 bases. V lost 0 bases to trimming and J lost 2 bases; unmatched junction nucleotides: 3. The length of the CDR3 is 15 residues. Germline V gene sequence: CDR1 SGHKS, CDR2 YYEKEE (reference sequence). CDR3: CASSLGGTGTYEQYF. CDR3 nucleotide sequence: TGTGCCAGCAGCTTGGGTGGGACAGGGACCTACGAGCAGTACTTC.

This sequence joins TRBV28 and TRBJ1-2; no reliable D call. CDR3 length equals 11 residues. Germline V gives CDR1 MDHEN, CDR2 SYDVKM. V lost 6 bases and J 4 bases, leaving 6 bases between the germline ends. DNA of the CDR3: TGTGCCAGCAGCCGGGGCTATGGCTACACCTTC. It translates to CASSRGYGYTF.

CDR3 nucleotides: TGTGCCAGCGGAATCCAGGGTGTTACCACTGAAGCTTTCTTT. It translates to CASGIQGVTTEAFF. V gene TRBV27 combines with J gene TRBJ1-1, with a weak D call TRBD1 (5 bases). V shed 8 bases and J shed 4 bases, with 17 bases lying between them. The germline CDR1 and CDR2 sequences are MNHEY and SMNVEV (reference sequence). This CDR3 region has 14 residues.

CDR3 nucleotides: TGTGCCAGCAGTCTCGGGAGGGATGATCAGCCCCAGCATTTT. It specifies CASSLGRDDQPQHF. V gene TRBV2 combines with J gene TRBJ1-5, with unresolved D. This CDR3 spans 14 amino acids. The germline V gene has CDR1 SNHLY and CDR2 FYNNEI. The V gene lost 5 bases and the J gene lost 5 bases, with 13 bases spanning the gap. Variable domain in full (rest from reference TRBV2 and TRBJ1-5): EPEVTQTPSHQVTQMGQEVILRCVPISNHLYFYWYRQILGQKVEFLVSFYNNEISEKSEIFDDQFSVERPDGSNFTLKIRSTKLEDSAMYFCASSLGRDDQPQHFGDGTRLSIL.

To note about this clone: Other DNA sequences in the sample encode the same CDR3. V gene TRBV11-2 combines with J gene TRBJ1-4; D is ambiguous. The V and J ends lost 5 bases and 4 bases respectively, with 8 bases between them. The CDR3 has 13 amino acids. Germline CDR1 SGHAT, CDR2 FQNNGV. CDR3 DNA: TGTGCCAGCAGCCGCGGTCTTAATGAAAAACTGTTTTTT. This sequence encodes CASSRGLNEKLFF.

The chain combines TRBV11-2 with TRBJ2-7; D may be TRBD2 (7 bases). V gave up 5 bases and J gave up 6 bases, with 20 bases separating them. CDR1 is SGHAT, CDR2 FQNNGV, per germline. The CDR3 extends over 15 amino acids. The CDR3 sequence is CASSEVDGGGGEQYF. The CDR3, as DNA: TGTGCCAGCAGCGAGGTAGATGGGGGCGGGGGCGAGCAGTACTTC.

The chain has TRBV7-9 and TRBJ1-3; a possible D gene is TRBD1 (6 bases). V lost 2 bases and J 2 bases, leaving 13 bases between the germline ends. Germline V CDR1 and CDR2: SEHNR, FQNEAQ (reference sequence). The CDR3 has 16 amino acids. This CDR3 reads CASSLTRQGPGNTIYF. DNA for the CDR3: TGTGCCAGCAGCTTAACACGTCAGGGGCCTGGAAACACCATATATTTT. Together with reference TRBV7-9 and TRBJ1-3, the CDR3 gives the full variable domain: DTGVSQNPRHKITKRGQNVTFRCDPISEHNRLYWYRQTLGQGPEFLTYFQNEAQLEKSRLLSDRFSAERPKGSFSTLEIQRTEQGDSAMYLCASSLTRQGPGNTIYFGEGSWLTVV.

The chain links TRBV19 to TRBJ1-2; unclear D gene. The CDR3 consists of 13 residues. The germline gives CDR1 LNHDA, CDR2 SQIVND (reference sequence). Trimming cost V 8 bases and J 8 bases, with 18 bases left between them. CDR3 bases: TGTGCCAGTGCCACTTTAGGGAGAGAGGGCTACACCTTC. The encoded protein is CASATLGREGYTF.

In the case of this clone: This same CDR3 is encoded by further DNA sequences in the sample. The gene calls are TRBV4-1 and TRBJ1-2, with D tentatively TRBD1 (6 bases). Germline CDR1 reads MGHRA; CDR2 reads YSYEKL. The CDR3 is 15 residues long. V lost 1 base and J lost 0, with 9 bases in between. CDR3 bases: TGCGCCAGCAGCCAAGGGACAGTATCTAACTATGGCTACACCTTC. It is translated as CASSQGTVSNYGYTF.

The chain uses TRBV21-1 and TRBJ1-3; the table's D call, TRBD1, has no DNA check behind it. TRBV21-1 is assigned pseudogene status. The CDR3 is 16 amino acids. The CDR3 sequence: CASSKLQGRGPNTIYF. The DNA of the CDR3 is TGTGCCAGCAGCAAACTCCAGGGCAGGGGTCCAAACACCATATATTTT.

V and J are TRBV7-2 and TRBJ2-7, with D possibly being TRBD2 (7 bases). Germline CDR1 reads SGHTA; CDR2 reads FQGNSA. The CDR3 is 18 residues long. V lost 5 bases and J lost 7, with 30 bases in between. The CDR3 DNA reads TGTGCCAGCAGCGTTAAGGGCGGGGGCGCGCCTCACCGCGGGGAGCAGTACTTC. It yields the protein CASSVKGGGAPHRGEQYF.

In this sample, this clone turned up once. The V gene is TRBV9, the J gene TRBJ2-3; TRBD2 matches 8 bases. CDR3 length: 16 residues. Per germline, CDR1 SGDLS and CDR2 YYNGEE. The ends lost 0 bases at V and 7 bases at J; junction bases unmatched: 10. The CDR3 DNA reads TGTGCCAGCAGCGTAGGTTCTCGGGGGGGGCCTAATACGCAGTATTTT. The encoded protein is CASSVGSRGGPNTQYF. Full variable domain (remainder filled in from reference TRBV9 and TRBJ2-3): DSGVTQTPKHLITATGQRVTLRCSPRSGDLSVYWYQQSLDQGLQFLIQYYNGEERAKGNILERFSAQQFPDLHSELNLSSLELGDSALYFCASSVGSRGGPNTQYFGPGTRLTVL.

This clone has only a few counts. This chain joins TRBV5-1 and TRBJ2-2; D remains ambiguous. From germline, CDR1 is SGHRS and CDR2 YFSETQ. V lost 6 bases, J lost 5 bases, and 14 bases lay in between. CDR3 length: 14 residues. CDR3 sequence: CASMLLDGTGELFF. The CDR3 bases are TGCGCCAGCATGCTGCTAGATGGGACCGGGGAGCTGTTTTTT.

This chain joins TRBV11-2 and TRBJ2-7, with 7 positions matching TRBD2. The CDR3 is 13 amino acids. With V trimmed by 4 bases and J by 2 bases, 2 bases remained unmatched. The germline V gene encodes CDR1 SGHAT and CDR2 FQNNGV. The CDR3, as DNA: TGTGCCAGCAGCTGGGGGGGGGCCTACGAGCAGTACTTC. As protein: CASSWGGAYEQYF.

V is TRBV6-1 and J is TRBJ1-2, with D uncertain. Trimming pared 2 bases from V and 0 bases from J, leaving 10 bases between. The CDR3 totals 15 residues. Germline V CDR1 and CDR2: MNHNS, SASEGT. The CDR3 sequence: CASSEPQDSNYGYTF. CDR3 bases: TGTGCCAGCAGTGAACCGCAGGATTCTAACTATGGCTACACCTTC.

The gene calls are TRBV9 and TRBJ2-1, with 11 bases fitting TRBD2. The V gene end was trimmed by 2 bases and the J gene end by 6 bases; junction bases not matched to a gene: 10. The CDR3 consists of 17 residues. CDR1 is SGDLS and CDR2 is YYNGEE in the germline V gene. The chain's CDR3 is CASSVNLGTSGFNEQFF. The CDR3 DNA reads TGTGCCAGCAGCGTCAACCTCGGGACTAGCGGTTTCAATGAGCAGTTCTTC.

J is TRBJ1-2 and V is TRBV6-5; no clear D gene. CDR3 length: 13 amino acids. Between the trimmed V and J ends, which lost 6 bases and 2 bases, there was a span of 10 bases. Germline CDR1 reads MNHEY; CDR2 reads SVGAGI. CDR3 DNA sequence: TGTGCCAGCAGCCGAGACATAAACTATGGCTACACCTTC. Translated, it gives CASSRDINYGYTF.

This clone was detected only a few times. The gene calls are TRBV3-1 (or the pseudogene TRBV3-2) and TRBJ2-2; D is possibly TRBD1 (6 bases). This CDR3 has 14 amino acids. The ends were cut back, 1 base at V and 12 bases at J, with 15 bases in the middle. Looked up from germline, CDR1 is LGHDT and CDR2 is YNNKEL (reference sequence). CDR3: CASSQVTGSRKLFF. The CDR3 DNA is TGTGCCAGCAGCCAAGTCACAGGGTCCCGAAAGCTGTTTTTT.

This clone has more than one count but fewer than ten. The V and J genes are TRBV2 and TRBJ1-2; 9 nucleotides line up with TRBD1. CDR1 and CDR2 from the germline V gene are SNHLY and FYNNEI. The V and J ends lost 11 bases and 2 bases, in that order; junction bases with no gene match: 6. CDR3 length equals 13 residues. The CDR3 spells CAVNRGLNYGYTF. CDR3 in DNA: TGTGCCGTCAACAGGGGGCTAAACTATGGCTACACCTTC.